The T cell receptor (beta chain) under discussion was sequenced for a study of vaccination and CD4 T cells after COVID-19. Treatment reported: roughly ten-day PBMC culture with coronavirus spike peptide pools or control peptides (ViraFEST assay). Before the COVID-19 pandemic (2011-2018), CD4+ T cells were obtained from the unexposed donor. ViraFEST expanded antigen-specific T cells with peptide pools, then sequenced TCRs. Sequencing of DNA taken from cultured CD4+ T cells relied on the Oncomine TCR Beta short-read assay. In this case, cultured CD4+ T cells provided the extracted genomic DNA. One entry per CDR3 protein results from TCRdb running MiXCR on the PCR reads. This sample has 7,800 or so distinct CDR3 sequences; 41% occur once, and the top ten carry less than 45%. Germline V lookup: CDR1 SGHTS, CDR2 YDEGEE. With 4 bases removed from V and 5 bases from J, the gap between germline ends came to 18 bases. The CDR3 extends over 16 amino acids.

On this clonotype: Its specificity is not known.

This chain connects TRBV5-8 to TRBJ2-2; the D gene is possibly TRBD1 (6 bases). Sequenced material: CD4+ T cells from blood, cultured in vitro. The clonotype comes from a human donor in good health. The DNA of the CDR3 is TGTGCCAGCAGCCGGGCAGGGGCAGGATCGACCGGGGAGCTGTTTTTT. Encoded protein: CASSRAGAGSTGELFF.